The source of this TCR beta chain is a study of radiotherapy plus CTLA-4 blockade in lung cancer. Trimming at V came to 4 bases and at J to 7 bases, leaving 5 bases not matched to a gene. Germline values: CDR1 SGHTA, CDR2 FQGNSA. The CDR3 length is 14 residues. Libraries were prepared by immunoSEQ multiplex PCR; TCRdb keeps only in-frame clonotypes and omits some of them. The data contain roughly 50,000 clones, around nine tenths of them singletons. This clonotype was obtained from a human donor with non-small cell lung cancer whose response to radiotherapy plus ipilimumab could not be evaluated. V usage is TRBV7-2 and J usage is TRBJ2-2; 8 nucleotides align to TRBD1. This specimen was peripheral blood, taken from a patient treated with radiotherapy plus ipilimumab. CDR3 bases: TGTGCCAGCAGCTGGGGACAGGTGATCGGGGAGCTGTTTTTT. This sequence encodes CASSWGQVIGELFF.